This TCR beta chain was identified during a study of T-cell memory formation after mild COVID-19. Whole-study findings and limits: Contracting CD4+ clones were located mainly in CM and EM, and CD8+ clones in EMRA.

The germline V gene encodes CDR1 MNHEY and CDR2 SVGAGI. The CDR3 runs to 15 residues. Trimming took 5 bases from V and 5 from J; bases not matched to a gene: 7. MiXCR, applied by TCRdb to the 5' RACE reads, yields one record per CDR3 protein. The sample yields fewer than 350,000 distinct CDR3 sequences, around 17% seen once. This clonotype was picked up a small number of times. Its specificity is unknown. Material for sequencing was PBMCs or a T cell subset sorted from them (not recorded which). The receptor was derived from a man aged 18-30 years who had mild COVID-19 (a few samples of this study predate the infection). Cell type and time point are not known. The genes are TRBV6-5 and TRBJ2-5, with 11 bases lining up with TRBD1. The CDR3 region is CASSDGQGAWETQYF. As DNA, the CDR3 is TGTGCCAGCAGTGACGGACAGGGGGCTTGGGAGACCCAGTACTTC.